A selection of T cell receptor beta chains follows, all from one sample in a study of CD8+CD57+ T cells in acquired aplastic anemia. TCRdb independently ran MiXCR on the reads; one entry per CDR3 protein. Of 300,000 or so distinct CDR3 sequences in the sample, roughly 59% were seen once. Sample: sorted CD4+, CD8+, or CD8+CD57+ T cells (not recorded which) from PBMCs. The receptors originated from a human donor with aplastic anemia. Both conserved end residues are part of each CDR3. Each record gives: CDR3 DNA, CDR3 protein, V gene, clone size, D gene, J gene. The D gene is left open where the match is weak. Size is stated for part of the rows, as once, few or many counts, or as a class when the clone is expanded.

TGTGCCACCTCAGGACAGGGGGCAAATCAGCCCCAGCATTTT,CATSGQGANQPQHF,TRBV27,many,TRBD1,TRBJ1-5
TGTGCCAGCAGCTTAGCCCCCTCTGGGGGGTCCTACGAGCAGTACTTC,CASSLAPSGGSYEQYF,TRBV7-3,once,-,TRBJ2-7
TGCAGTGCTAGAGATCGGTACAATGAGCAGTATTTT,CSARDRYNEQYF,TRBV20-1,-,-,TRBJ2-3
TGTGCCAGCAGCGGACAGGGGGCGGTAAATGAAAAACTGTTTTTT,CASSGQGAVNEKLFF,TRBV7-8,-,TRBD1,TRBJ1-4
TGCGCCAGCAGCTTTACAGGAGAGATCTCCTACGAGCAGTACTTC,CASSFTGEISYEQYF,TRBV5-1,-,-,TRBJ2-7
TGTGCCAGTAGCAATGACAGGGCTGCAGGGTATGGCTACACCTTC,CASSNDRAAGYGYTF,TRBV19,many,TRBD1,TRBJ1-2
TGTGCCAGCAGCTTGCAGCGGGGGGGCGGAGAGACCCAGTACTTC,CASSLQRGGGETQYF,TRBV7-2,few,TRBD2,TRBJ2-5
TGTGCCAGTTCCGGGACGAATACGGGAAAACTGTTTTTT,CASSGTNTGKLFF,TRBV6-5,many,-,TRBJ1-4
TGTGCCACCAGTGATTTGACAGGGTGGTACTTC,CATSDLTGWYF,TRBV24-1,-,-,TRBJ2-5
TGTGCCAGCAGTTCCGCCCAGGGAGATCAGCCCCAGCATTTT,CASSSAQGDQPQHF,TRBV27,many,-,TRBJ1-5
TGCAGTGCTAGATTTGTTAGGGGACTACTAGCGGGAGGCTATGGCTACACCTTC,CSARFVRGLLAGGYGYTF,TRBV20-1,-,-,TRBJ1-2
TGCAGTGCTAGACCCGGGGGGGGGGGAGGAACTGAAGCTTTCTTT,CSARPGGGGGTEAFF,TRBV20-1,many,-,TRBJ1-1
TGCGCCAGCCAACCGAGGACAGGGGGCGCGAACACTGAAGCTTTCTTT,CASQPRTGGANTEAFF,TRBV5-1,-,TRBD1,TRBJ1-1
TGTGCCAGCAGCCAAAGCAAAGCAGGAGGCTACACCTTC,CASSQSKAGGYTF,TRBV3-1,-,-,TRBJ1-2
TGTGCCAGCAGCACCCAACAGGGGTGGAGGCAAGAGACCCAGTACTTC,CASSTQQGWRQETQYF,TRBV7-2,few,TRBD1,TRBJ2-5
TGCAGTGCTATACAGGGGGCGAACACTGAAGCTTTCTTT,CSAIQGANTEAFF,TRBV20-1,many,TRBD1,TRBJ1-1
TGCAGTGCCAGCCTCCTAGCGAACCGGGAGACCCAGTACTTC,CSASLLANRETQYF,TRBV20-1,-,-,TRBJ2-5
TGTGCCAGCAACCACGGAGGGCAGGGGGAGACCCAGTACTTC,CASNHGGQGETQYF,TRBV5-4,-,-,TRBJ2-5
TGTGCCAGCAGCGCACCGGTTATGGGCGAGCAGTACTTC,CASSAPVMGEQYF,TRBV25-1,few,-,TRBJ2-7
TGTGCCACCAGTGATGTCCTCGGGACAGGGGGGGAGACCCAGTACTTC,CATSDVLGTGGETQYF,TRBV24-1,-,TRBD1,TRBJ2-5
TGTGCCAGCATCCCCGGAGGGGTGGACGAGCAGTACTTC,CASIPGGVDEQYF,TRBV7-8,few,-,TRBJ2-7
TGTGCCAGCAGCTCTCCCGAGGGGAGGAATGGCTACACCTTC,CASSSPEGRNGYTF,TRBV7-9,few,-,TRBJ1-2
TGTGCCACCAGTGTTAAAGAGACCCAGTACTTC,CATSVKETQYF,TRBV24-1,few,-,TRBJ2-5
TGCAGTGCTAGCCGCCGAAATGAGCAGTTCTTC,CSASRRNEQFF,TRBV20-1,-,-,TRBJ2-1
TGTGCCACCAGTGACCCCGGGACAAGCTATGAGCAGTTCTTC,CATSDPGTSYEQFF,TRBV24-1,-,-,TRBJ2-1
TGTGCCAGCAGTGACAGGGGAACCATATATTTT,CASSDRGTIYF,TRBV12-3/TRBV12-4,many,TRBD1,TRBJ1-3
TGTGCCACCCTAGAAGGCTACGAGCAGTACTTC,CATLEGYEQYF,TRBV10-3,-,-,TRBJ2-7
TGTGCCAGCACTGCTAATTCACCCCTCCACTTT,CASTANSPLHF,TRBV6-1,-,-,TRBJ1-6
TGTGCCAGCAGCTTAGCGTCTCCGATTGCCTACAATGAGCAGTTCTTC,CASSLASPIAYNEQFF,TRBV7-2,-,-,TRBJ2-1
TGTGCTACCAGCAGAGTGGGTGAGGCTGAAGCTTTCTTT,CATSRVGEAEAFF,TRBV15,few,-,TRBJ1-1
TGCGCCAGCAGCTTTCGTACTAGCGGGACAGATACGCAGTATTTT,CASSFRTSGTDTQYF,TRBV5-1,-,TRBD2,TRBJ2-3
TGCAGTGCCTTGAAGACAGGGGAGCGGCAGCCCCAGCATTTT,CSALKTGERQPQHF,TRBV20-1,-,TRBD1,TRBJ1-5
TGCGCCAGCAGTGAGGAGCGGGGATACAATGAGCAGTTCTTC,CASSEERGYNEQFF,TRBV10-1,once,TRBD2,TRBJ2-1
TGTGCCAGCTCACCGCGAGCGGTAGCGGGGCCCGGGGAGCTGTTTTTT,CASSPRAVAGPGELFF,TRBV9,-,TRBD2,TRBJ2-2
TGTGCCAGCGGAAAGCGGGACTGGGTCTACAATGAGCAGTTCTTC,CASGKRDWVYNEQFF,TRBV7-8,many,TRBD2,TRBJ2-1
TGTGCCAGCAGTGAGGACCGGATGAACACTGAAGCTTTCTTT,CASSEDRMNTEAFF,TRBV2,once,-,TRBJ1-1
TGTGCCAGCAGCTTTGGGGCAGGGCCCTACAATGAGCAGTTCTTC,CASSFGAGPYNEQFF,TRBV5-4,once,-,TRBJ2-1
TGCGCCAGCAGCTTGGGGGGACAGTTTGAAGCTTTCTTT,CASSLGGQFEAFF,TRBV5-1,-,TRBD1,TRBJ1-1
TGTGCCAGCAGTGTACAAGCGGGAGTCGGGGATGAGCAGTTCTTC,CASSVQAGVGDEQFF,TRBV2,-,TRBD2,TRBJ2-1
TGCAGCCCCGGAAACAGGGGCAATTCACCCCTCCACTTT,CSPGNRGNSPLHF,TRBV20-1,-,TRBD1,TRBJ1-6
TGCGCCAGCAGCCAAGCCCGGGCAGGCCAAGAGACCCAGTACTTC,CASSQARAGQETQYF,TRBV4-3,few,-,TRBJ2-5
TGTGCCAGCAGTCTAAGGGGTTCTGGAAGCACCATATATTTT,CASSLRGSGSTIYF,TRBV3-1,few,-,TRBJ1-3